Sequencing of this TCR beta chain was carried out in a study of T cells in Graves' hyperthyroidism and ophthalmopathy. The CDR3 consists of 17 residues. In germline, CDR1 is MNHEY, CDR2 SMNVEV (reference sequence). The V segment lost 4 bases and the J segment 7 bases; nucleotides outside the gene matches: 11. Amplified regions were TCR beta CDR3 sequences from RNA transcripts. First-round RT-PCR with HTBI primers amplified the TCR CDR3 region. One entry per CDR3 protein, called by TCRdb with MiXCR from the multiplex PCR reads. This sample carries approximately 740,000 distinct CDR3 sequences, around 15% of them seen once, and the ten largest clones take roughly 10%. A lack of ophthalmopathy progression within 18 months defined stable Graves' hyperthyroidism. From 10 ml of fresh peripheral blood, PBMCs were isolated.

The clonotype originates from a woman aged 18-30 years with Graves' hyperthyroidism. The specimen sequenced was blood. This chain links TRBV27 with TRBJ1-6; 9 bases match TRBD1. In DNA, the CDR3 is TGTGCCAGCAGTTCCCTACCTACAGGGGGCCCGAATTCACCCCTCCACTTT. Translating it yields CASSSLPTGGPNSPLHF.